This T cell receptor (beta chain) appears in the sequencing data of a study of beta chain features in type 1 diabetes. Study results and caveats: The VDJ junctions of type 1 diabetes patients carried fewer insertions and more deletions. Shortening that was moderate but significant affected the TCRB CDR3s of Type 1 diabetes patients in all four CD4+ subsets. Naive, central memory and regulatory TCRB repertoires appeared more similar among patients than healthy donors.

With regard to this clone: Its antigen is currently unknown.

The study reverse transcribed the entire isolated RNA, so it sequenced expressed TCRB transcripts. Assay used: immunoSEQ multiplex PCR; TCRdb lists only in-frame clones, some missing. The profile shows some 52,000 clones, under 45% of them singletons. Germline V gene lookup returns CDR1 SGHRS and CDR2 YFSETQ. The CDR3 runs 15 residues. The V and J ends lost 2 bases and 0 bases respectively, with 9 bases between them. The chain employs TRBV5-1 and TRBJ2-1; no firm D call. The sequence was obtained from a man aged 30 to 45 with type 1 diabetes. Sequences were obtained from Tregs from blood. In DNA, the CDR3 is TGCGCCAGCAGCTTCGAGAGTAGCTCCTACAATGAGCAGTTCTTC. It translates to CASSFESSSYNEQFF.